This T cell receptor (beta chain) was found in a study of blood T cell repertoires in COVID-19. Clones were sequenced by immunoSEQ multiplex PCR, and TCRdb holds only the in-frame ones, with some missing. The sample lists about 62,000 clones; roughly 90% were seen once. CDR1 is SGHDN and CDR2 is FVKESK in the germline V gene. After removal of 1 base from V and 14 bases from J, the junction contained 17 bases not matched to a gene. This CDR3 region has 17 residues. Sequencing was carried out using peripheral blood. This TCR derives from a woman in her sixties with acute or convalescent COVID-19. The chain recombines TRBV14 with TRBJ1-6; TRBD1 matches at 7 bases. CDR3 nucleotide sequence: TGTGCCAGCAGCCAAGTTGGATGGGACAGCGCCCTTGGGTCCCTCCACTTT. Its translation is CASSQVGWDSALGSLHF.